What follows are 22 T cell receptor beta chains derived from one specimen sequenced in a study of cytomegalovirus exposure and HLA in healthy donors (dated by TCRdb to the late 2010s). Libraries were built with the immunoSEQ multiplex PCR assay. The multiplex PCR relied on a mix of 60 forward primers for TCR Vbeta segments and 13 reverse primers for TCR Jbeta segments. The table was pulled from immuneACCESS by TCRdb, which kept in-frame rearrangements only. Such tables lose some clones; where checked, under half of the loss comes from unresolved V genes, and the rest has no known cause. A total of roughly 150,000 clones appear in this sample, about 75% of them only once. About 1.7% of the sample is taken by the ten largest. The specimen sequenced was PBMCs. The receptors here all came from a woman aged 25 to 39 in good health and CMV-seronegative.

This clone was seen a handful of times. This sequence joins TRBV5-1 and TRBJ1-2, with 9 bases fitting TRBD1. Germline V CDR1 and CDR2: SGHRS, YFSETQ. The CDR3 is 15 residues long. The ends lost 5 bases at V and 5 bases at J; junction bases unmatched: 10. Here the CDR3 reads CASRKTGGGTYGYTF. The CDR3 nucleotides read TGCGCCAGCAGGAAGACAGGGGGAGGAACGTATGGCTACACCTTC.

This clone was observed once. An end of the junction differs from the germline gene, which may be a read error. The CDR3 sequence: CASSSLGAKYGYTF. CDR3 nucleotide sequence: TGTGCCAGCAGCTCTCTTGGGGCTAAATATGGCTACACCTTC. The chain is built from TRBV11-2 and TRBJ1-2; a weak D match, TRBD1 (5 bases). This CDR3 region has 14 residues. The germline CDR1 and CDR2 sequences are SGHAT and FQNNGV.

The CDR3 region has the DNA TGTGCCTGGACTAGGGGTAACTATGGCTACACCTTC. This gives the protein CAWTRGNYGYTF. The chain carries TRBV30 and TRBJ1-2; tentatively, D is TRBD1 (5 bases). Germline CDR1 is GTSNPN and CDR2 is SVGIG (reference sequence). CDR3 size: 12 residues. Trimming removed 4 bases at V and 1 base at J, with 7 bases between.

This clone was observed a handful of times. This rearrangement joins TRBV4-3 to TRBJ1-2; 8 bases match TRBD1. CDR3 length equals 16 residues. J lost 6 bases, V lost 0 bases, and 9 bases had no gene match. Germline V lookup: CDR1 LGHNA, CDR2 YSLEER. CDR3 coding DNA: TGCGCCAGCAGCCAAGAGGTTCAGGGGGCAAGGCATGGCTACACCTTC. Its translation: CASSQEVQGARHGYTF.

This clone occurred a few times. The V call is TRBV5-1, the J call TRBJ2-1, with 9 positions matching TRBD1. The CDR3 extends over 15 amino acids. The V gene end was trimmed by 4 bases and the J gene end by 6 bases; junction bases not matched to a gene: 8. The germline V gene has CDR1 SGHRS and CDR2 YFSETQ. The CDR3 loop reads CASSPLSTGGNEQFF. The CDR3 bases are TGCGCCAGCAGCCCCTTGTCGACAGGGGGCAATGAGCAGTTCTTC.

The rearrangement uses TRBV28 and TRBJ1-1; D is perhaps TRBD1 (5 bases). Germline V gene sequence: CDR1 MDHEN, CDR2 SYDVKM. CDR3 length equals 14 residues. The V and J ends lost 8 bases and 1 base respectively, with 14 bases between them. CDR3 in amino acids: CASLAGLSNTEAFF. CDR3 DNA: TGTGCCAGCTTGGCGGGACTCTCGAACACTGAAGCTTTCTTT. The full variable domain, completed using reference TRBV28 and TRBJ1-1, is DVKVTQSSRYLVKRTGEKVFLECVQDMDHENMFWYRQDPGLGLRLIYFSYDVKMKEKGDIPEGYSVSREKKERFSLILESASTNQTSMYLCASLAGLSNTEAFFGQGTRLTVV.

This rearrangement joins TRBV11-2 to TRBJ1-3; the D gene is possibly TRBD1 (6 bases). V dropped 3 bases and J dropped 0 bases, with 21 bases sitting between them. Germline CDR1 reads SGHAT; CDR2 reads FQNNGV. This CDR3 contains 19 residues. In DNA, the CDR3 is TGTGCCAGCAGCTTCGGGCCGGCCAGGGGCGGTAGCTCTGGAAACACCATATATTTT. Translation: CASSFGPARGGSSGNTIYF.

The J gene is TRBJ2-2, the V gene TRBV11-3; D uncertain. CDR1 and CDR2 from the germline V gene are SGHNT and YENEEA. V was clipped by 0 bases and J by 6 bases, with 11 bases between them. There are 15 residues in the CDR3. CDR3 sequence (DNA): TGTGCCAGCAGCTTAGAACCCCTTCCAGCCGGGGAGCTGTTTTTT. Translation: CASSLEPLPAGELFF.

The chain links TRBV4-1 to TRBJ2-3; possibly TRBD2 for D (5 bases). Trimming took off 0 bases at V and 10 bases at J, with 8 bases between the two ends. The CDR3 loop spans 12 amino acids. The germline CDR1 and CDR2 sequences are MGHRA and YSYEKL. CDR3 loop: CASSQELGPQYF. The DNA for the CDR3 is TGCGCCAGCAGCCAAGAACTAGGTCCGCAGTATTTT.

This clone was picked up one time. The chain carries TRBV7-8 and TRBJ1-2, with unresolved D. In germline, CDR1 is SGHVS, CDR2 FQNEAQ. The CDR3 covers 15 residues. The V end was cut by 0 bases, the J end by 9 bases, with 17 bases between. Here the CDR3 DNA reads TGTGCCAGCAGCTTAGCTTGGGCCCCCCAGGTCAGCTACACCTTC. Its translation: CASSLAWAPQVSYTF.

This sequence joins TRBV11-2 and TRBJ1-2; the D gene is possibly TRBD1 (5 bases). This CDR3 region has 12 residues. CDR1 and CDR2 (germline): SGHAT, FQNNGV. V was pared by 1 base and J by 11 bases, with 11 bases between. CDR3 sequence (DNA): TGTGCCAGCAGCTTAGCAGGGATATTGTACACCTTC. This encodes CASSLAGILYTF.

J is TRBJ2-7 and V is TRBV9, with D possibly matching TRBD1 (5 bases). The V end was cut by 0 bases, the J end by 2 bases, with 9 bases between. CDR1 and CDR2 from the germline V gene are SGDLS and YYNGEE. There are 14 residues in the CDR3. The CDR3 reads CASSVGAGPYEQYF. CDR3 nucleotide sequence: TGTGCCAGCAGCGTAGGAGCAGGGCCCTACGAGCAGTACTTC.

The genes are TRBV5-1 and TRBJ2-2; maybe TRBD1 (5 bases). CDR1 and CDR2 (germline): SGHRS, YFSETQ. The CDR3 totals 14 residues. Deletions cut 3 bases from V and 1 base from J, with 7 bases between. CDR3 sequence: CASSSGQNTGELFF. CDR3 DNA sequence: TGCGCCAGCAGCTCCGGACAGAACACCGGGGAGCTGTTTTTT.

The J gene is TRBJ2-4, the V gene TRBV2; D is possibly TRBD1 (6 bases). Deletions cut 7 bases from V and 3 bases from J, with 19 bases between. The CDR3 spans 16 residues. The germline V gene has CDR1 SNHLY and CDR2 FYNNEI. CDR3 protein: CASNRGTGTGKNIQYF. The CDR3 nucleotides read TGTGCCAGCAACCGAGGCACAGGGACGGGCAAAAACATTCAGTACTTC.

The gene calls are TRBV5-4 and TRBJ1-5; D ambiguous. Germline V gene data show CDR1 as SGHNT and CDR2 as YYREEE (reference sequence). V lost 0 bases to trimming and J lost 4 bases, with 5 bases between them. The CDR3 length is 13 residues. In nucleotides, the CDR3 is TGTGCCAGCAGCTTGGAGAGAAATCAGCCCCAGCATTTT. It is translated as CASSLERNQPQHF.

This rearrangement joins TRBV5-1 to TRBJ2-7; D gene uncertain. CDR1 SGHRS and CDR2 YFSETQ come from the germline V gene. The CDR3 totals 14 residues. V was cut by 1 base and J by 3 bases, with 11 bases left in between. The CDR3 loop reads CASSLRQELYEQYF. The CDR3 region has the DNA TGCGCCAGCAGCTTGAGACAAGAACTCTACGAGCAGTACTTC.

J is TRBJ2-5 and V is TRBV19; 9 bases match TRBD2. From germline, CDR1 is LNHDA and CDR2 SQIVND (reference sequence). The CDR3 consists of 15 residues. J gave up 5 bases and V 5 bases, and 9 bases lay outside the gene matches. The chain's CDR3 is CASSFIAGAGETQYF. Here the CDR3 DNA reads TGTGCCAGTAGTTTTATAGCGGGGGCGGGGGAGACCCAGTACTTC. Combining the CDR3 with reference TRBV19 and TRBJ2-5 gives the whole variable domain DGGITQSPKYLFRKEGQNVTLSCEQNLNHDAMYWYRQDPGQGLRLIYYSQIVNDFQKGDIAEGYSVSREKKESFPLTVTSAQKNPTAFYLCASSFIAGAGETQYFGPGTRLLVL.

V and J are TRBV29-1 and TRBJ2-3, with 12 bases that match TRBD2. Per germline, CDR1 SQVTM and CDR2 ANQGSEA. The trim removed 5 bases at V and 3 bases at J, leaving 6 bases unmatched. The CDR3 covers 15 residues. The CDR3 DNA reads TGCAGCGTTACCCTAGCGGGGGGGTTTACAGATACGCAGTATTTT. Its translation is CSVTLAGGFTDTQYF.

This clone has a handful of counts. The gene calls are TRBV6-5 and TRBJ2-7; D may be TRBD1 (6 bases). This CDR3 region has 13 residues. V lost 6 bases to trimming and J lost 2 bases, with 11 bases between them. In germline, CDR1 is MNHEY, CDR2 SVGAGI. The CDR3 DNA sequence: TGTGCCAGCAGCCCCAGGGGACCCTACGAGCAGTACTTC. Its translation: CASSPRGPYEQYF.

This clone was seen more than once but under ten times. The chain recombines TRBV2 with TRBJ2-3; D unclear. V shed 1 base and J shed 5 bases, with 10 bases lying between them. Germline V gene sequence: CDR1 SNHLY, CDR2 FYNNEI. This CDR3 region has 14 residues. CDR3 sequence (DNA): TGTGCCAGCAGTGAAGTGGGCAGTAAAGATACGCAGTATTTT. Protein sequence: CASSEVGSKDTQYF.

A few counts support this clone. The gene calls are TRBV11-2 and TRBJ2-7; 7 nucleotides align to TRBD2. The J segment lost 4 bases and the V segment lost 4 bases, leaving 13 bases of the junction unmatched. The CDR3 loop spans 16 amino acids. Germline lookup yields CDR1 SGHAT and CDR2 FQNNGV. Here the CDR3 DNA reads TGTGCCAGCAGCTCCACCCCCAGGGAGGGATTGTACGAGCAGTACTTC. Translating gives CASSSTPREGLYEQYF.

The CDR3 sequence is CASSWGLDEAFF. DNA of the CDR3: TGTGCCAGCAGCTGGGGCCTCGACGAAGCTTTCTTT. V is TRBV7-9 and J is TRBJ1-1, with TRBD1 as a possible D gene (5 bases). Germline V CDR1 and CDR2: SEHNR, FQNEAQ (reference sequence). The CDR3 sequence is 12 residues long. V was trimmed by 4 bases and J by 8 bases, leaving 11 bases between them. Full variable domain (missing parts from reference TRBV7-9 and TRBJ1-1): DTGVSQNPRHKITKRGQNVTFRCDPISEHNRLYWYRQTLGQGPEFLTYFQNEAQLEKSRLLSDRFSAERPKGSFSTLEIQRTEQGDSAMYLCASSWGLDEAFFGQGTRLTVV.